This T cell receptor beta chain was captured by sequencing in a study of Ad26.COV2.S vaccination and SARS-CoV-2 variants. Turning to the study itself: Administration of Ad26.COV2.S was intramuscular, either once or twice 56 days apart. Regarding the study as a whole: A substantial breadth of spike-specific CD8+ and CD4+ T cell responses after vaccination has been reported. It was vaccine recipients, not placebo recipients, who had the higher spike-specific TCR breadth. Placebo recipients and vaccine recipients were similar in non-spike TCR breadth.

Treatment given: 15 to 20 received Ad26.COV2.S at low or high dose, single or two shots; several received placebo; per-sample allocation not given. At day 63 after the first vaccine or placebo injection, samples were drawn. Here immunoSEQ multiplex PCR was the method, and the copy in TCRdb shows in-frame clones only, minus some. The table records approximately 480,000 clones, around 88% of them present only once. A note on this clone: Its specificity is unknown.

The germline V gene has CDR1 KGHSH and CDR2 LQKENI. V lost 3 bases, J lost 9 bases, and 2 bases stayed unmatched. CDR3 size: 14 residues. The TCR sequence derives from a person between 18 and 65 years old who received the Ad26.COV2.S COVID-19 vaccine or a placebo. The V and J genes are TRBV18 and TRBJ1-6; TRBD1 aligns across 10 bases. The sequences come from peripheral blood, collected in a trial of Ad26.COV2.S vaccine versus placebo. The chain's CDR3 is CASSPGTGASPLHF. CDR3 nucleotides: TGTGCCAGCTCACCCGGGACAGGGGCTTCACCCCTCCACTTT.